These T cell receptor beta chains were read from a single sample in a study of long-term antiretroviral therapy in people with HIV. TCRdb's copy holds only in-frame clones and misses some; the assay was immunoSEQ multiplex PCR. The sample has tens of thousands of clones, approximately 95% seen once. Here the sequenced sample was unsorted PBMCs, taken 5.3 years after starting antiretroviral therapy. All receptors come from a man aged 50 or older with HIV. Both conserved end residues are part of each CDR3. D genes are given only for firm matches. For some rows the clone size is stated as once, few or many, or as a class when expanded; others skip it.

V gene	D gene	clone size	J gene	CDR3 DNA	CDR3 protein
TRBV30	TRBD2	-	TRBJ2-7	TGTGCCTGGAGTAGACCCAAGCTAGCGGGGGAGTCCGAGCAGTACTTC	CAWSRPKLAGESEQYF
TRBV27	-	few	TRBJ2-2	TGTGCCAGCACTCTCGGGACCCCTGACACCGGGGAGCTGTTTTTT	CASTLGTPDTGELFF
TRBV28	TRBD1	-	TRBJ1-1	TGTGCCAGCAGTCCCCGGGACAGGGACACTGAAGCTTTCTTT	CASSPRDRDTEAFF
TRBV30	-	-	TRBJ2-5	TGTGCCTGGAGTGTAGGGTTAAGGTCACAAGAGACCCAGTACTTC	CAWSVGLRSQETQYF
TRBV5-4	-	-	TRBJ2-7	TGTGCCAGCAGCTTGGATGCGGGGGCTCAATACGAGCAGTACTTC	CASSLDAGAQYEQYF
TRBV9	-	-	TRBJ1-6	TGTGCCAGCAGCGTAGGGGTCACTTCACCCCTCCACTTT	CASSVGVTSPLHF
TRBV5-1	-	-	TRBJ2-2	TGCGCCAGCAGCAACAGGGAGGCGGAGCTGTTTTTT	CASSNREAELFF
TRBV6-5	TRBD1	-	TRBJ2-7	TGTGCCAGCAGAGGGACAGGTTCCTACGAGCAGTACTTC	CASRGTGSYEQYF
TRBV5-4	-	-	TRBJ2-2	TGTGCCAGCAGCACTCAGGTGTCCGGGGAGCTGTTTTTT	CASSTQVSGELFF
TRBV4-3	-	-	TRBJ2-7	TGCGCCAGCAGCCAAGATACGAGGACCCACTACGAGCAGTACTTC	CASSQDTRTHYEQYF
TRBV7-2	-	-	TRBJ2-3	TGTGCCAGCAGCTTACGGCCGGGGGAGTTCACAGATACGCAGTATTTT	CASSLRPGEFTDTQYF
TRBV2	TRBD1	-	TRBJ1-2	TGTGCCAGTCTGCCGACAGGGGGCGACTATGGCTACACCTTC	CASLPTGGDYGYTF
TRBV7-3	-	-	TRBJ1-1	TGTGCCAGCAGCTTAACGTATGGCGGCATGAACACTGAAGCTTTCTTT	CASSLTYGGMNTEAFF